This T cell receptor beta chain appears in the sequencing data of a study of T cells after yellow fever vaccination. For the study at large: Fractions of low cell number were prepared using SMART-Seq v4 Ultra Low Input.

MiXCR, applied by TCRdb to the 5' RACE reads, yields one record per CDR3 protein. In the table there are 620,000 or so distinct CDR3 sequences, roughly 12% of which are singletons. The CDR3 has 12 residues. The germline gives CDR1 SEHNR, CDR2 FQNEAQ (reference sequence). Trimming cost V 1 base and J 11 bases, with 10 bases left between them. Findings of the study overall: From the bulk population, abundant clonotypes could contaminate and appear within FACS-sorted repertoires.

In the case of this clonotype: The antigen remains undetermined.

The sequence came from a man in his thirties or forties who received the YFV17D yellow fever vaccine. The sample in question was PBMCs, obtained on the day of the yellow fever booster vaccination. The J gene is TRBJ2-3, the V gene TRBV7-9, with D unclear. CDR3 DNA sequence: TGTGCCAGCAGCTTAGAGCCGTGTGGGCAGTATTTT. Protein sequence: CASSLEPCGQYF.